Sequencing of this T cell receptor (beta chain) was carried out in a study of shared clonotypes between healthy human individuals. The CDR3 sequence is 20 residues long. The germline V gene has CDR1 MNHEY and CDR2 SMNVEV (reference sequence). The ends lost 5 bases at V and 7 bases at J; junction bases unmatched: 19. This clone was counted once. Per the authors' pipeline: ImmunoSEQ output held junction-only sequences without quality scores, so filtering differed. TCRdb keeps only in-frame clones here, not all; method: immunoSEQ multiplex PCR. The V and J calls and clone size come from that table; D and trimming were worked out from the DNA. The data contain 400,000 to 550,000 clones, roughly 85% of them seen just once; the ten biggest clones take up 12%.

The clonotype originates from a woman in her thirties or forties in good health. Some clones in this sample may be carry-over from other donors' samples. The sample consisted of PBMCs. This chain connects TRBV27 to TRBJ2-2; TRBD2 matches at 13 bases. The CDR3 loop is CASSPGTSGMTTPAGGELFF. The DNA for the CDR3 is TGTGCCAGCAGTCCAGGGACTAGCGGGATGACGACTCCTGCGGGCGGGGAGCTGTTTTTT.